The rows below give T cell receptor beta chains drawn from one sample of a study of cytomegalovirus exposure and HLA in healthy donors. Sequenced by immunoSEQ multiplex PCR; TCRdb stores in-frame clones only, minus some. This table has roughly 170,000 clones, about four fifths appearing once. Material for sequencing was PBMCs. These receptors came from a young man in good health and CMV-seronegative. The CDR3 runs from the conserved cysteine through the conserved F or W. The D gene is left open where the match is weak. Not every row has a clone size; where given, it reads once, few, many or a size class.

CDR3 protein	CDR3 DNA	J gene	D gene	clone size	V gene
CASSAWAGDQETQYF	TGTGCCAGCAGTGCTTGGGCGGGGGACCAAGAGACCCAGTACTTC	TRBJ2-5	TRBD2	few	TRBV6-1
CAIKLTNSNEQFF	TGTGCCATTAAACTGACAAATTCAAATGAGCAGTTCTTC	TRBJ2-1	.	.	TRBV27
CASSYSSSGGTEAFF	TGTGCCAGCAGTTACTCTTCCTCGGGTGGCACTGAAGCTTTCTTT	TRBJ1-1	.	.	TRBV6-6
CASILGQGTQPQHF	TGTGCCAGCATACTGGGACAGGGTACACAGCCCCAGCATTTT	TRBJ1-5	TRBD1	once	TRBV6-1
CASSLDGGFTYEQYF	TGTGCCAGCAGCTTAGACGGGGGATTTACCTACGAGCAGTACTTC	TRBJ2-7	.	.	TRBV7-8
CASNKGLAGGPREQFF	TGTGCCAGCAACAAGGGACTAGCGGGAGGGCCGAGAGAGCAGTTCTTC	TRBJ2-1	TRBD2	.	TRBV7-2
CASSPPGQGKGYGYTF	TGTGCCAGCTCACCACCGGGACAGGGGAAAGGCTATGGCTACACCTTC	TRBJ1-2	TRBD1	.	TRBV18
CASSLSRRQETQYF	TGTGCCAGCAGTTTGTCCCGCAGGCAAGAGACCCAGTACTTC	TRBJ2-5	.	.	TRBV27
CASSVSGSSGNEQFF	TGTGCCAGCAGCGTTAGCGGGAGTTCCGGCAATGAGCAGTTCTTC	TRBJ2-1	TRBD2	.	TRBV9
CASSWGQGANEQFF	TGTGCCAGCAGCTGGGGACAGGGGGCCAATGAGCAGTTCTTC	TRBJ2-1	TRBD1	.	TRBV7-8
CASSQDTSGTNNEQFF	TGTGCCAGCAGCCAAGATACTAGCGGGACTAACAATGAGCAGTTCTTC	TRBJ2-1	TRBD2	.	TRBV4-2
CASSYFRGTEAFF	TGTGCCAGCAGTTACTTCAGAGGGACTGAAGCTTTCTTT	TRBJ1-1	.	.	TRBV6-5
CASSFPGLVFNEQFF	TGCGCCAGCAGCTTTCCAGGACTAGTCTTCAATGAGCAGTTCTTC	TRBJ2-1	TRBD2	.	TRBV5-1
CASSLLQRQGAQYGYTF	TGTGCCAGCAGTTTATTGCAGCGACAGGGGGCGCAGTATGGCTACACCTTC	TRBJ1-2	TRBD1	.	TRBV27
CASSQEAQGSSYNSPLHF	TGCGCCAGCAGCCAAGAGGCTCAGGGGAGCTCCTATAATTCCCCCCTCCACTTT	TRBJ1-6	.	.	TRBV4-1
CASSSTWGSEAFF	TGTGCCAGCAGTTCCACGTGGGGCTCTGAAGCTTTCTTT	TRBJ1-1	.	.	TRBV27
CASSAPVVQVCHEQYF	TGTGCCAGCAGCGCCCCGGTAGTACAGGTCTGTCACGAGCAGTACTTC	TRBJ2-7	.	.	TRBV21-1
CSVDLTYEQYF	TGCAGTGTCGACTTAACCTACGAGCAGTACTTC	TRBJ2-7	.	once	TRBV20-1
CASSLGGLPGNTIYF	TGTGCCAGCAGCTTAGGAGGTCTTCCTGGAAACACCATATATTTT	TRBJ1-3	.	.	TRBV7-9
CASSSTDSGANVLTF	TGCGCCAGCAGCTCGACAGACTCTGGGGCCAACGTCCTGACTTTC	TRBJ2-6	.	.	TRBV4-1
CASRQGNIYEQYF	TGTGCCAGCAGGCAGGGGAACATCTACGAGCAGTACTTC	TRBJ2-7	.	.	TRBV6-1
CSVLTTNTGELFF	TGCAGCGTCTTGACAACGAACACCGGGGAGCTGTTTTTT	TRBJ2-2	.	.	TRBV29-1
CASSLAGAGSYEQYF	TGTGCTAGCAGCTTAGCCGGAGCGGGTAGCTACGAGCAGTACTTC	TRBJ2-7	.	.	TRBV7-7
CASSWEAGGRDEQFF	TGTGCCAGCAGCTGGGAAGCGGGGGGGCGTGATGAGCAGTTCTTC	TRBJ2-1	TRBD2	.	TRBV7-9
CSVPGTVIMNTEAFF	TGCAGCGTACCCGGGACAGTGATAATGAACACTGAAGCTTTCTTT	TRBJ1-1	TRBD1	few	TRBV29-1
CASSLGPAREKLFF	TGTGCCAGCAGCTTGGGTCCCGCCAGGGAAAAACTGTTTTTT	TRBJ1-4	.	.	TRBV5-4
CASSLIGGRGTDTQYF	TGCGCCAGCAGCTTGATCGGCGGGAGGGGCACAGATACGCAGTATTTT	TRBJ2-3	TRBD2	.	TRBV5-1
CASRKDRGLIYEQYF	TGTGCCAGCAGAAAAGACAGGGGGCTAATATACGAGCAGTACTTC	TRBJ2-7	TRBD1	.	TRBV6-5
CASSAGTEAYEQYF	TGTGCCAGCAGTGCGGGGACAGAAGCCTACGAGCAGTACTTC	TRBJ2-7	.	.	TRBV28
CASSQGTGRNTGELFF	TGCGCCAGCAGCCAAGGGACAGGGAGAAACACCGGGGAGCTGTTTTTT	TRBJ2-2	TRBD1	.	TRBV4-1
CASSSGHQPQHF	TGTGCCAGTAGTAGTGGGCATCAGCCCCAGCATTTT	TRBJ1-5	.	once	TRBV19
CASSDNVPGQTVIGYEQYF	TGTGCCAGCAGTGATAATGTCCCCGGACAGACAGTCATTGGATACGAGCAGTACTTC	TRBJ2-7	.	many	TRBV2
CASSLEGGIEQFF	TGTGCCAGCAGCTTAGAGGGAGGGATTGAGCAGTTCTTC	TRBJ2-1	TRBD2	.	TRBV7-9
CASSLVAGPRDEQYF	TGTGCCAGCAGCTTAGTGGCGGGACCTAGGGACGAGCAGTACTTC	TRBJ2-7	.	.	TRBV7-9
CASSTNQAGQEAFF	TGTGCCAGCAGCACCAATCAGGCGGGACAGGAAGCTTTCTTT	TRBJ1-1	TRBD1	few	TRBV7-9
CASTTGGIEQFF	TGTGCCAGCACCACTGGGGGGATTGAGCAGTTCTTC	TRBJ2-1	.	.	TRBV7-9
CASSYSGTGVWEQYF	TGTGCCAGCAGTTACTCGGGGACAGGGGTGTGGGAGCAGTACTTC	TRBJ2-7	TRBD1	.	TRBV6-5
CASRQGGRTDTQYF	TGCGCCAGCAGACAGGGCGGGCGCACAGATACGCAGTATTTT	TRBJ2-3	.	.	TRBV5-1
CASSLVGRGGVYEQYF	TGTGCCAGCAGCTTGGTCGGGCGGGGGGGGGTCTACGAGCAGTACTTC	TRBJ2-7	TRBD2	.	TRBV5-6
CASSLTGGASYEQYF	TGTGCCAGCAGTCTGACAGGGGGTGCTTCCTACGAGCAGTACTTC	TRBJ2-7	TRBD1	.	TRBV28
CASSYGLVYNEQFF	TGTGCCAGCAGCTACGGACTTGTATACAATGAGCAGTTCTTC	TRBJ2-1	.	.	TRBV5-4
CASSLRWGAQYF	TGTGCCAGCAGTCTACGATGGGGGGCGCAGTATTTT	TRBJ2-3	.	.	TRBV6-6
CASSELYGGNNSPLHF	TGTGCCAGCAGTGAATTGTACGGGGGTAATAATTCACCCCTCCACTTT	TRBJ1-6	.	.	TRBV2
CASSYRNTEAFF	TGTGCCAGTAGTTACAGGAACACTGAAGCTTTCTTT	TRBJ1-1	.	.	TRBV19
CSVGAQALEETQYF	TGCAGCGTTGGGGCACAGGCGCTCGAAGAGACCCAGTACTTC	TRBJ2-5	.	.	TRBV29-1
CASSPMTGFNEKLFF	TGTGCCAGCAGTCCGATGACAGGGTTTAATGAAAAACTGTTTTTT	TRBJ1-4	TRBD1	few	TRBV6-1
CATSRGDTQTDTQYF	TGTGCCACCAGCAGGGGGGACACCCAAACAGATACGCAGTATTTT	TRBJ2-3	.	.	TRBV15
CASSTRSAGGPLFF	TGTGCCAGCAGCACCCGTTCTGCGGGGGGGCCGCTGTTTTTT	TRBJ2-2	TRBD2	.	TRBV7-2
CASSLEQGYTGELFF	TGTGCCAGCAGCTTGGAACAGGGGTACACCGGGGAGCTGTTTTTT	TRBJ2-2	TRBD1	.	TRBV5-8
CASSLGLASGRARETQYF	TGCGCCAGCAGCCTAGGGTTGGCTAGCGGGAGGGCCCGAGAGACCCAGTACTTC	TRBJ2-5	TRBD2	.	TRBV5-1
CASSSPPRTGGREQYF	TGTGCCAGCAGTTCCCCCCCCCGGACAGGGGGCCGCGAGCAGTACTTC	TRBJ2-7	TRBD1	once	TRBV27
CASSEAPVTEQYF	TGTGCCAGCAGTGAAGCGCCAGTCACGGAGCAGTACTTC	TRBJ2-7	.	.	TRBV2
CASSLPRDPGLNTEAFF	TGTGCCAGCAGTTTACCGCGGGACCCCGGCCTGAACACTGAAGCTTTCTTT	TRBJ1-1	.	.	TRBV28
CASSGDRVPDEKLFF	TGTGCCAGTAGTGGGGACAGGGTCCCGGATGAAAAACTGTTTTTT	TRBJ1-4	TRBD1	.	TRBV19
CAATGTLTGELFF	TGTGCCGCCACCGGGACACTTACCGGGGAGCTGTTTTTT	TRBJ2-2	.	.	TRBV6-5
CASSELGLGPNYEQYF	TGTGCCAGCAGTGAATTGGGACTAGGTCCTAACTACGAGCAGTACTTC	TRBJ2-7	TRBD2	.	TRBV25-1
CATDRGPWTDTQYF	TGTGCCACTGACAGGGGGCCGTGGACAGATACGCAGTATTTT	TRBJ2-3	TRBD1	few	TRBV6-1
CSVGRGLVSDEQYF	TGCAGCGTTGGCAGGGGACTAGTCAGCGACGAGCAGTACTTC	TRBJ2-7	TRBD2	.	TRBV29-1